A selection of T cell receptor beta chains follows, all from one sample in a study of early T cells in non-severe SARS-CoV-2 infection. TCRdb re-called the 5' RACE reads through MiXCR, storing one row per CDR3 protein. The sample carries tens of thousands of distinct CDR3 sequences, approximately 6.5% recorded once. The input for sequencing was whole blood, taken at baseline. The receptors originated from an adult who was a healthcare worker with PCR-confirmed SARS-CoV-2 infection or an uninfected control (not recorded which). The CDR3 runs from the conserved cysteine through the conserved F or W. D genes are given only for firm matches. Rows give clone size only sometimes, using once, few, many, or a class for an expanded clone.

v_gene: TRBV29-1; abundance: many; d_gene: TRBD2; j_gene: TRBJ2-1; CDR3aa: CSVGGGGGRGENEQFF; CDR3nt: TGCAGCGTTGGTGGTGGCGGGGGGAGAGGCGAAAATGAGCAGTTCTTC
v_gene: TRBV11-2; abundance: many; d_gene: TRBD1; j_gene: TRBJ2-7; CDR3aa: CASSSPWDRDPYEQYF; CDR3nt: TGTGCCAGCAGCTCCCCATGGGACAGGGACCCCTACGAGCAGTACTTC
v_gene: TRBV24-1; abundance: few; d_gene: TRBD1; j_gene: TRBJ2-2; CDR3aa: CATSEPGTGGTGELFF; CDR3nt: TGTGCCACCAGTGAACCCGGGACAGGGGGGACCGGGGAGCTGTTTTTT
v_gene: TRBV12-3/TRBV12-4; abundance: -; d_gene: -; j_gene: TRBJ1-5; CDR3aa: CASSPEVQPQHF; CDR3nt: TGTGCCAGCAGTCCGGAGGTTCAGCCCCAGCATTTT
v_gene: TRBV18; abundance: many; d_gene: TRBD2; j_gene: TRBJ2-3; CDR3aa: CASSPLPSGTSTDTQYF; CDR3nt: TGTGCCAGCTCACCACTGCCTAGCGGGACTAGCACAGATACGCAGTATTTT
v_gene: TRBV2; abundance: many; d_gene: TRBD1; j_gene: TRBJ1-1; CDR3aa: CASRDRGGKNTEAFF; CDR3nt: TGTGCCAGCAGAGACAGGGGGGGAAAGAACACTGAAGCTTTCTTT
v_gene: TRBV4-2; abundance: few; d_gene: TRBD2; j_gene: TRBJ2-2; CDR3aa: CASSRLVAGANTGELFF; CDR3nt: TGTGCCAGCAGCCGCCTAGTAGCGGGGGCGAACACCGGGGAGCTGTTTTTT
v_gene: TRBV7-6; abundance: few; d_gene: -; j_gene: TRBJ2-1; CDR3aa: CASSLEARGRGSYNEQFF; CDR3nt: TGTGCCAGCAGCTTAGAGGCCCGGGGCCGGGGCTCCTACAATGAGCAGTTCTTC
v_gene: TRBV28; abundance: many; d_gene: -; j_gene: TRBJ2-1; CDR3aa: CASSRAGRSYNEQFF; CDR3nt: TGTGCCAGCAGCAGAGCGGGCCGCTCCTACAATGAGCAGTTCTTC
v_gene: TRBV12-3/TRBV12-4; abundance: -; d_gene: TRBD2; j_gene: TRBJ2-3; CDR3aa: CASSAGLAGKDTQYF; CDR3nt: TGTGCCAGCAGTGCGGGACTAGCGGGAAAAGATACGCAGTATTTT
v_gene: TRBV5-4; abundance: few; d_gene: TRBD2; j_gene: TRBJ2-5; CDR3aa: CASSSPTSGPNQETQYF; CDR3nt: TGTGCCAGCAGCTCCCCCACTAGCGGGCCTAACCAAGAGACCCAGTACTTC